These T cell receptor beta chains were read from a single sample in a study of CXCR3-negative and CXCR3-positive naive CD8 T cells. No DNA is given; TCRdb re-called the 5' RACE reads and lists each CDR3 protein once. This table lists more than 70,000 distinct CDR3 sequences. The sequenced material came from naive CXCR3+ CD8+ T cells from blood. The receptor set was obtained from a human donor in good health. Some clones in this sample may be carry-over from other donors' samples. CDR3s include the opening cysteine and the closing phenylalanine or tryptophan.

V gene	J gene	CDR3 protein
TRBV28	TRBJ2-7	CASSLPIGTGGSLGEQYF
TRBV29-1	TRBJ2-1	CSAGLAGVRTTYNEQFF
TRBV19	TRBJ2-1	CASSIAGSYNEQFF
TRBV5-1	TRBJ2-3	CASIDSPTSTDTQYF
TRBV12-3/TRBV12-4	TRBJ2-2	CASSLRTSGENTGELFF
TRBV28	TRBJ2-3	CASSLVLAGSPGTQYF
TRBV29-1	TRBJ1-2	CSVEDAPLGGYTF
TRBV5-1	TRBJ2-3	CASSSGTTHLPTTDTQYF
TRBV12-3/TRBV12-4	TRBJ2-2	CASSFFAPSGRTGELFF
TRBV29-1	TRBJ1-4	CSVEDLAGEDEKLFF
TRBV20-1	TRBJ1-4	CSASARRSTNEKLFF
TRBV30	TRBJ1-5	CAWATYGINQPQHF
TRBV5-1	TRBJ2-1	CASSLNQKEQFF
TRBV12-3/TRBV12-4	TRBJ2-3	CASSSPGLAEGTDTQYF
TRBV9	TRBJ2-3	CASSVEGPNTDTQYF
TRBV12-3/TRBV12-4	TRBJ2-6	CASTSGGPGANVLTF
TRBV9	TRBJ2-3	CASSAAGDYNTDTQYF
TRBV29-1	TRBJ1-2	CSVERDNGYTF
TRBV6-5	TRBJ2-1	CASSYGPRGEQFF
TRBV7-9	TRBJ2-1	CASNQQGLHNEQFF
TRBV14	TRBJ2-3	CASSSRFIGTDTQYF
TRBV29-1	TRBJ2-1	CSVVLAGYYNEQFF
TRBV20-1	TRBJ1-1	CSARAGHENTEAFF
TRBV10-3	TRBJ2-1	CAISEDGLAGDDEQFF
TRBV2	TRBJ2-1	CASSEAGALVNEQFF
TRBV27	TRBJ2-1	CASSLGINEQFF
TRBV6-5	TRBJ2-7	CASSLGQVKYEQYF
TRBV7-9	TRBJ1-2	CASSSSLGQYGYTF